This T cell receptor beta chain is from a study of shared clonotypes between healthy human individuals. The assay was immunoSEQ multiplex PCR, and TCRdb's table has in-frame clones only and misses some. The sample consists of fewer than 650,000 clones, 70% to 80% of them appearing once. This clone was picked up one time. The germline V gene has CDR1 SGHTA and CDR2 FQGNSA. This CDR3 has 14 residues. V lost 2 bases to trimming and J lost 6 bases, with 10 bases between them. This sequence originates from a woman in her thirties or forties in good health. Some clones in this sample may be carry-over from other donors' samples. This chain connects TRBV7-2 to TRBJ1-4, with D possibly being TRBD1 (5 bases). The sample comprised PBMCs. CDR3 sequence reads: CASSLLGTDEKLFF. Written as DNA, the CDR3 is TGTGCCAGCAGCTTATTAGGGACTGATGAAAAACTGTTTTTT. The full variable domain, with the rest looked up from reference TRBV7-2 and TRBJ1-4, is GAGVSQSPSNKVTEKGKDVELRCDPISGHTALYWYRQSLGQGLEFLIYFQGNSAPDKSGLPSDRFSAERTGGSVSTLTIQRTQQEDSAVYLCASSLLGTDEKLFFGSGTQLSVL.